This T cell receptor (beta chain) stems from a study of beta chain features in type 1 diabetes. Germline V gene sequence: CDR1 GTSNPN, CDR2 SVGIG (reference sequence). The CDR3 extends over 11 amino acids. V lost 4 bases to trimming and J lost 4 bases, with 6 bases between them. This clone has a count of ten or more. The whole isolated RNA underwent reverse transcription, so sequencing captured expressed TCRB transcripts. Assay: immunoSEQ multiplex PCR; the TCRdb copy retains only in-frame clones and omits some. The sample lists approximately 200,000 clones, more than 9% occurring once. The source is a woman younger than 35 in good health. The chain employs TRBV30 and TRBJ2-3; unclear D gene. The sequenced sample consisted of naive CD4+ T cells from blood. The CDR3, as DNA: TGTGCCTGGAACATGGCAGATACGCAGTATTTT. Amino acid sequence: CAWNMADTQYF.